This T cell receptor (beta chain) was sequenced for a study of blood T cell repertoires in COVID-19. Study summary: Spain, Italy and the United States supplied samples that represented acute and convalescent COVID-19. T cells, B-cell-depleted T cells, or PBMCs supplied cDNA or gDNA.

This CDR3 has 18 amino acids. CDR1 and CDR2 (germline): SGHTA, FQGNSA. Losses at the gene ends were 1 base for V and 1 base for J; bases not matched to a gene: 6. As originally analysed: Reference gene primer amplification in the assay estimated nucleated cell counts. Profiled with immunoSEQ multiplex PCR; TCRdb holds only in-frame clones, not every one. V and J calls and clone size come straight from that table; D and trimming were deduced from the DNA. The data hold some 200,000 clones, with approximately 87% observed a single time. Only one count was recorded for this clone. The V call is TRBV7-2, the J call TRBJ2-3, with 12 bases aligning to TRBD2. The TCR comes from a woman in her fifties or sixties with acute or convalescent COVID-19. The sequencing sample was made of peripheral blood. CDR3 sequence (DNA): TGTGCCAGCAGCTTAGAAGGGACTAGCGGGTCCCGCACAGATACGCAGTATTTT. This sequence encodes CASSLEGTSGSRTDTQYF. The variable domain in full, completed from reference TRBV7-2 and TRBJ2-3, reads GAGVSQSPSNKVTEKGKDVELRCDPISGHTALYWYRQSLGQGLEFLIYFQGNSAPDKSGLPSDRFSAERTGGSVSTLTIQRTQQEDSAVYLCASSLEGTSGSRTDTQYFGPGTRLTVL.